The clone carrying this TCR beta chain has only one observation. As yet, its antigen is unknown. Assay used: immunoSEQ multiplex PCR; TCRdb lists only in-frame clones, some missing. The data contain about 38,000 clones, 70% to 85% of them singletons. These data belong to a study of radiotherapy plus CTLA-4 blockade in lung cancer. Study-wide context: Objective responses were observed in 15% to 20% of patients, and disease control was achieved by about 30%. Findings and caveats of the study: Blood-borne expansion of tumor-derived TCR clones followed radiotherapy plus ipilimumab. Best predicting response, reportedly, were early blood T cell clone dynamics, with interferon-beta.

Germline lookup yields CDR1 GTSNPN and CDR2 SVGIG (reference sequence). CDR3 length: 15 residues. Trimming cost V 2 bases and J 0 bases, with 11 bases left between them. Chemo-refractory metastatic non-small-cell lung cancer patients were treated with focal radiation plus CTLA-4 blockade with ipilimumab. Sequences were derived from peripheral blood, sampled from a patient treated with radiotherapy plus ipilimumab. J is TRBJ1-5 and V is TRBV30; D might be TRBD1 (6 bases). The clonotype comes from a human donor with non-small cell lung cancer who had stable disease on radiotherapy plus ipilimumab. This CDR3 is CAWSTGRASNQPQHF. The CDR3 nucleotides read TGTGCCTGGAGTACAGGGCGGGCTAGCAATCAGCCCCAGCATTTT. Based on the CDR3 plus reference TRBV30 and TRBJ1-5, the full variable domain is SQTIHQWPATLVQPVGSPLSLECTVEGTSNPNLYWYRQAAGRGLQLLFYSVGIGQISSEVPQNLSASRPQDRQFILSSKKLLLSDSGFYLCAWSTGRASNQPQHFGDGTRLSIL.